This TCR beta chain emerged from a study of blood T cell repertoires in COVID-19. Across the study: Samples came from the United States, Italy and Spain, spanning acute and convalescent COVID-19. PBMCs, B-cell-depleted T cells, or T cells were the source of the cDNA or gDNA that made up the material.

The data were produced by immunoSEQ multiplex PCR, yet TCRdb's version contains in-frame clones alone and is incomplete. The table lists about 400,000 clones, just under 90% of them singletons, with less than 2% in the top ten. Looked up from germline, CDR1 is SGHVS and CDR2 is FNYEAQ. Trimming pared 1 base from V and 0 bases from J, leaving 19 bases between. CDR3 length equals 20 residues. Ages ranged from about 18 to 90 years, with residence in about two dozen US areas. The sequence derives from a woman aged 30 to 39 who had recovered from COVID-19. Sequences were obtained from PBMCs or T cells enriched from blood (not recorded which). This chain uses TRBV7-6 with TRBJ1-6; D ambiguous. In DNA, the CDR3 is TGTGCCAGCAGCTTAGTTGCCCGACTGATAGGTAGCTCCTATAATTCACCCCTCCACTTT. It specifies CASSLVARLIGSSYNSPLHF.